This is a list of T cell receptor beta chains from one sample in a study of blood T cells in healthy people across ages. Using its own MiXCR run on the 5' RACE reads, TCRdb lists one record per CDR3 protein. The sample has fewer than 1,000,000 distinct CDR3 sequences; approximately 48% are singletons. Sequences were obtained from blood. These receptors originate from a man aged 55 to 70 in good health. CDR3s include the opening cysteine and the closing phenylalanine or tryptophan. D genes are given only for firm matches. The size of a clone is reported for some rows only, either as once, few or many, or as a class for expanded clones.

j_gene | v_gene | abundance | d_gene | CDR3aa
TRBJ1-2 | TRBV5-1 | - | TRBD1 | CASSTDRGHITGYTF
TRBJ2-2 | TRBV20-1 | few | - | CSAKAVNTGELFF
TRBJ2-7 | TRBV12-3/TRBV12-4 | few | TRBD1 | CASTKTGIGYHEQYF
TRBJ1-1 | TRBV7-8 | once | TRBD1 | CASSYEQGINTEAFF
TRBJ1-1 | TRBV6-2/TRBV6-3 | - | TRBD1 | CASSSDRVFGAFF
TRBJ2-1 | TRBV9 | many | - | CASSGTLVEQFF
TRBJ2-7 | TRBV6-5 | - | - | CASSSPTASYEQYF
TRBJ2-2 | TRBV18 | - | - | CASTAGNTGELFF
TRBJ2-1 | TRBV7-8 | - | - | CASSSTDTWNNEQFF
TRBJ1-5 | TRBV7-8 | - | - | CASSMDNLSNQPQHF
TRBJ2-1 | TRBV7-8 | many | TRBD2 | CASSSRSGNNEQFF
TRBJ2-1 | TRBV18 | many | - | CASSRDTYNEQFF
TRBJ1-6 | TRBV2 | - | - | CASSLAPWRSPLHF
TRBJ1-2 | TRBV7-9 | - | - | CASSQTLQSYGYTF
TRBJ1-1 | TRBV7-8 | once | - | CASSLEIRAGNTEAFF
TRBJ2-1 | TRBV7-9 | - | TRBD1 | CASRSTQGAAPYNEQFF
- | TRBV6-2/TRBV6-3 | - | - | CASRDSSGETQYF
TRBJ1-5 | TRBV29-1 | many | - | CSVMNTSNQPQHF
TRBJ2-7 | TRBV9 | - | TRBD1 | CASSPQGVWDEQYF
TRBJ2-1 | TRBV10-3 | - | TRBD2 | CATGRAGANEQFF
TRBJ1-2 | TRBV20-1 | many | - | CSASSTGGIANYGYTF
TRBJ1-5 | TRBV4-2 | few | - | CASSQVPGLNQPQHF
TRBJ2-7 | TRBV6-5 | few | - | CASSWGTKDYEQYF
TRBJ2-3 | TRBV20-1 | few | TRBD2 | CSARDYKAGVDTQYF
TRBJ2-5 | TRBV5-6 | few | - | CASSMGLQETQYF
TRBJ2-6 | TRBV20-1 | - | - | CSAPLDAANVLTF
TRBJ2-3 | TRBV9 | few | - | CASSVGYGGPTDTQYF
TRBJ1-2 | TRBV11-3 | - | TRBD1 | CASSPGQGTGTYGYTF
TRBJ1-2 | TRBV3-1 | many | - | CASSQDPNQGYGYTF
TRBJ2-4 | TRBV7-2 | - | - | CAGSPDGAAKNIQYF
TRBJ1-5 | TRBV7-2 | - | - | CASSLKPDQPQHF
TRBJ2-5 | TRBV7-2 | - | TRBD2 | CASSPRTSYQETQYF
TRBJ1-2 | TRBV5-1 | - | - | CASSLNTGINYGYTF
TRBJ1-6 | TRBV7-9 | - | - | CASSLDIVGSPLHF
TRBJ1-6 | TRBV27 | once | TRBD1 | CASSQWTGANSPLHF
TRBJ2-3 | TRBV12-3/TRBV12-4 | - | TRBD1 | CASKLGTATDTQYF
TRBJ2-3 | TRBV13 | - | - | CASSLTQGGGTDTQYF
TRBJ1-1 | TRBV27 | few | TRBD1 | CASSLGQAVTEAFF
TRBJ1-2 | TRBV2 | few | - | CASLDGNSFGGYTF
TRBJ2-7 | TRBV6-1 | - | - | CATESRFPYEQYF
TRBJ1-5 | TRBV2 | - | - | CASKRGNQPQHF
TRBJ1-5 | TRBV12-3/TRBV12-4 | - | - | CASSLQGMGPQHF
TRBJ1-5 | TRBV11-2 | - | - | CASSSSPRQPQHF
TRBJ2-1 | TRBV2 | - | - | CASSEAPAGNNEQFF
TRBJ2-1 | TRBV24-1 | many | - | CATTTGTGTPIYNEQFF
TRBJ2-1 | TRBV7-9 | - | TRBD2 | CASSLAGGGTHNEQFF
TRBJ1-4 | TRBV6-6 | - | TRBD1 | CASRIGTGDEKLFF
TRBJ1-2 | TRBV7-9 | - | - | CASSIQTQNYGYTF
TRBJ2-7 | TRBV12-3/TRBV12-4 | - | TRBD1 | CASSWTGYSYEQYF
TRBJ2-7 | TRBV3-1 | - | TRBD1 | CASSPRAQGVYEQYF
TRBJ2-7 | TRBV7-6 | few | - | CAGSPMPISSYEQYF
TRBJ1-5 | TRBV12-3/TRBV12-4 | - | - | CASSPTVHSNQPQHF